These 3 T cell receptor beta chains came from one sample sequenced in a study of OX40 agonist ivuxolimab in advanced cancers. Sequenced by immunoSEQ multiplex PCR; TCRdb stores in-frame clones only, minus some. The table records around 100,000 clones, 90% of them present only once. The sample in question was CD4+ or CD8+ T cells sorted from blood, obtained in a trial of the OX40 agonist ivuxolimab. These receptors came from an adult with an advanced solid tumor such as melanoma, head and neck, liver or kidney cancer.

The chain uses TRBV5-1 and TRBJ1-1; 10 bases match TRBD1. J was trimmed by 9 bases and V by 5 bases; bases with no gene match: 10. The CDR3 has 14 residues. Germline CDR1 is SGHRS and CDR2 is YFSETQ. The CDR3 loop reads CASSSGTGAIKAFF. The CDR3 DNA follows: TGCGCCAGCAGTTCCGGGACAGGGGCCATAAAAGCTTTCTTT.

This rearrangement joins TRBV7-2 to TRBJ2-6; no reliable D call. Trimming pared 1 base from V and 0 bases from J, leaving 7 bases between. Looked up from germline, CDR1 is SGHTA and CDR2 is FQGNSA. This CDR3 region has 16 residues. In DNA form, the CDR3 reads TGTGCCAGCAGCTTAGACATAAGCTCTGGGGCCAACGTCCTGACTTTC. The encoded protein is CASSLDISSGANVLTF.

V and J are TRBV6-1 and TRBJ1-5; D is perhaps TRBD1 (6 bases). The CDR3 totals 13 residues. V lost 7 bases and J 3 bases, leaving 10 bases between the germline ends. Germline CDR1 and CDR2: MNHNS and SASEGT. The CDR3 region is CASIDRINQPQHF. The CDR3, as DNA: TGTGCCAGCATTGACAGGATCAATCAGCCCCAGCATTTT.